The 21 T cell receptor beta chains in this list originate from one sample, sequenced in a study of T cell changes during pregnancy in multiple sclerosis. Assay used: immunoSEQ multiplex PCR; TCRdb lists only in-frame clones, some missing. The sample carries approximately 52,000 clones, 85% to 95% recorded once. The sequencing used CD4+ T cells from peripheral blood mononuclear cells, collected in the third trimester of pregnancy. The source of these receptors is a female donor with multiple sclerosis, enrolled in a pregnancy study.

The chain is built from TRBV30 and TRBJ1-1; TRBD1 aligns across 12 bases. The CDR3 length is 13 residues. Unmatched junction bases numbered 5, after V lost 7 bases and J lost 5 bases. Germline assignment: CDR1 GTSNPN and CDR2 SVGIG (reference sequence). CDR3 DNA sequence: TGTGCCTCCCGGGACAGGGGGCTTACTGAAGCTTTCTTT. This gives the protein CASRDRGLTEAFF.

The chain joins TRBV6-5 to TRBJ2-2; D gene ambiguous. There are 13 residues in the CDR3. Germline V gene sequence: CDR1 MNHEY, CDR2 SVGAGI. The germline V and J ends were trimmed by 5 bases and 6 bases, with 10 bases remaining between them. The CDR3 bases are TGTGCCAGCAGTCGTCCAGGCGCCGGGGAGCTGTTTTTT. It is translated as CASSRPGAGELFF.

V is TRBV18 and J is TRBJ2-7; TRBD1 is a possible D gene (6 bases). V shed 3 bases and J shed 4 bases, with 13 bases lying between them. Per germline, CDR1 KGHSH and CDR2 LQKENI. The CDR3 sequence is 14 residues long. In DNA form, the CDR3 reads TGTGCCAGCTCACCCGGACAGAGCACGTACGAGCAGTACTTC. Translation: CASSPGQSTYEQYF.

The V call is TRBV15, the J call TRBJ2-5; TRBD1 aligns across 8 bases. Germline CDR1 reads LNHNV; CDR2 reads YYDKDF (reference sequence). The CDR3 is 14 residues long. With 1 base clipped from V and 4 bases from J, the junction kept 2 bases outside the gene matches. This CDR3 reads CATSRGDRGETQYF. The CDR3 DNA sequence: TGTGCCACCAGCAGAGGAGACAGGGGAGAGACCCAGTACTTC.

The genes are TRBV6-5 and TRBJ1-4, with D maybe TRBD1 (5 bases). Germline lookup yields CDR1 MNHEY and CDR2 SVGAGI. The V end was cut by 2 bases, the J end by 13 bases, with 14 bases between. The CDR3 has 13 residues. CDR3 protein: CASSYRRGYGLFF. CDR3 nucleotides: TGTGCCAGCAGTTACCGGAGGGGTTATGGACTGTTTTTT.

DNA of the CDR3: TGTGCCAGCAGTTTCCGTGGTGCCTCCTTCTCGGGGAATTCACCCCTCCACTTT. Protein sequence: CASSFRGASFSGNSPLHF. J is TRBJ1-6 and V is TRBV27; D not resolved. From germline, CDR1 is MNHEY and CDR2 SMNVEV (reference sequence). The CDR3 consists of 18 residues. V shed 3 bases and J shed 7 bases, with 22 bases lying between them.

This chain links TRBV5-4 with TRBJ1-2; 8 positions agree with TRBD1. Germline CDR1 and CDR2: SGHNT and YYREEE (reference sequence). CDR3 size: 14 residues. The junction had 8 bases not matched to a gene; V was cut back by 3 bases and J by 7 bases. The CDR3 nucleotides are TGTGCCAGCAGCTCCTTTCGACAGGGGCCTGGCTACACCTTC. This sequence encodes CASSSFRQGPGYTF. Full variable domain (rest looked up from reference TRBV5-4 and TRBJ1-2): ETGVTQSPTHLIKTRGQQVTLRCSSQSGHNTVSWYQQALGQGPQFIFQYYREEENGRGNFPPRFSGLQFPNYSSELNVNALELDDSALYLCASSSFRQGPGYTFGSGTRLTVV.

The chain joins TRBV30 to TRBJ1-1, with 8 bases matching TRBD1. The J segment lost 5 bases and the V segment lost 3 bases, leaving 5 bases of the junction unmatched. Germline lookup yields CDR1 GTSNPN and CDR2 SVGIG (reference sequence). This CDR3 comprises 13 residues. In nucleotides, the CDR3 is TGTGCCTGGAGCGGCGACAGGGGTACTGAAGCTTTCTTT. It codes for CAWSGDRGTEAFF.

V usage is TRBV29-1 and J usage is TRBJ2-2; 15 nucleotides align to TRBD2. CDR3 length: 17 amino acids. J gave up 3 bases and V 5 bases, and 7 bases lay outside the gene matches. Germline lookup yields CDR1 SQVTM and CDR2 ANQGSEA. CDR3 residues: CSVTGLAGGFHTGELFF. The DNA of the CDR3 is TGCAGCGTTACGGGACTAGCGGGAGGCTTTCACACCGGGGAGCTGTTTTTT.

This chain uses TRBV6-4 with TRBJ1-5; 7 bases are shared with TRBD1. CDR3 length: 14 amino acids. CDR1 is MRHNA, CDR2 SNTAGT, per germline. The junction had 9 bases not matched to a gene; V was cut back by 8 bases and J by 5 bases. The CDR3 is CASPGQHPYQPQHF. The CDR3 nucleotides are TGTGCCAGCCCGGGACAGCATCCGTATCAGCCCCAGCATTTT.

In this sample, this clone turned up once. This rearrangement joins TRBV5-1 to TRBJ2-7; TRBD2 might be the D (5 bases). Germline-derived CDR1 and CDR2 are SGHRS and YFSETQ. The CDR3 covers 13 residues. V was pared by 4 bases and J by 2 bases, with 10 bases between. The CDR3 here is CASSPEAAYEQYF. The DNA of the CDR3 is TGCGCCAGCAGCCCGGAGGCCGCCTACGAGCAGTACTTC.

The rearrangement uses TRBV19 and TRBJ1-2; D uncertain. This CDR3 is 14 amino acids long. From germline, CDR1 is LNHDA and CDR2 SQIVND (reference sequence). V dropped 4 bases and J dropped 5 bases, with 14 bases sitting between them. The CDR3 protein is CASSTRWEEYGYTF. The CDR3 coding sequence is TGTGCCAGTAGTACGCGGTGGGAGGAATATGGCTACACCTTC.

The rearrangement joins TRBV19 to TRBJ1-5; TRBD1 agrees at 9 bases. Germline V gene lookup returns CDR1 LNHDA and CDR2 SQIVND (reference sequence). The CDR3 totals 15 residues. The ends lost 4 bases at V and 4 bases at J; junction bases unmatched: 5. This chain's CDR3 is CASSTTGGGNQPQHF. In nucleotides, the CDR3 is TGTGCCAGTAGTACCACAGGGGGCGGAAATCAGCCCCAGCATTTT.

The V gene is TRBV25-1, the J gene TRBJ2-1; 9 bases map to TRBD2. Germline V CDR1 and CDR2: MGHDK, SYGVNS. The CDR3 spans 12 residues. CDR3 nucleotide sequence: TGTCGCGGGGGGGTATCTGGCAATGAGCAGTTCTTC. The encoded protein is CRGGVSGNEQFF.

This clone was found once. This chain links TRBV19 with TRBJ2-3; weak D call: TRBD2 (5 bases). The CDR3 loop spans 14 amino acids. Trimming took 6 bases from V and 6 from J, leaving 16 bases between them. CDR1 and CDR2 from the germline V gene are LNHDA and SQIVND (reference sequence). For the CDR3, the DNA is TGTGCCAGTAGCCCGGGTTCACGGAGGGATACGCAGTATTTT. As protein: CASSPGSRRDTQYF.

V and J are TRBV4-1 and TRBJ1-4; 9 bases are shared with TRBD1. This CDR3 is built from 15 residues. V was clipped by 4 bases and J by 8 bases; unmatched bases: 8. Per the germline V gene, CDR1 is MGHRA and CDR2 is YSYEKL. The CDR3 DNA sequence: TGCGCCAGCAGCCTTTCCGGGACAGGGTTAGAAAAACTGTTTTTT. Protein product: CASSLSGTGLEKLFF.

The chain recombines TRBV2 with TRBJ2-7, with 7 positions matching TRBD2. There are 15 residues in the CDR3. The junction had 5 bases not matched to a gene; V was cut back by 3 bases and J by 0 bases. The germline V gene has CDR1 SNHLY and CDR2 FYNNEI. Here the CDR3 DNA reads TGTGCCAGCAGTGAGGGGGGGGGTCGCTCCTACGAGCAGTACTTC. Translation: CASSEGGGRSYEQYF.

The chain is built from TRBV11-2 and TRBJ1-4; the match to TRBD1 covers 10 bases. Trimming took 3 bases from V and 14 from J; bases not matched to a gene: 6. This CDR3 region has 13 residues. Germline V gene lookup returns CDR1 SGHAT and CDR2 FQNNGV. CDR3 coding DNA: TGTGCCAGCAGCTTTGGACAGGGGGTAAGTCTGTTTTTT. As protein: CASSFGQGVSLFF.

The rearrangement joins TRBV29-1 to TRBJ1-3; D possibly corresponds to TRBD1 (5 bases). The CDR3 extends over 13 amino acids. V was pared by 6 bases and J by 0 bases, with 9 bases between. Germline loops: CDR1 SQVTM, CDR2 ANQGSEA. The CDR3 nucleotides are TGCAGCGTATCGACAGTCTCTGGAAACACCATATATTTT. Its translation is CSVSTVSGNTIYF.

The V gene is TRBV30, the J gene TRBJ2-7; tentative D call: TRBD1 (5 bases). The germline CDR1 and CDR2 sequences are GTSNPN and SVGIG (reference sequence). Trimming removed 2 bases at V and 6 bases at J, with 14 bases between. This CDR3 is built from 13 residues. As DNA, the CDR3 is TGTGCCTGGAGTACGACAGCGACAGCCGAGCAGTACTTC. Amino acid sequence: CAWSTTATAEQYF.

The gene calls are TRBV9 and TRBJ1-1, with TRBD1 matching over 7 bases. The trim removed 8 bases at V and 8 bases at J, leaving 3 bases unmatched. The CDR3 loop spans 10 amino acids. Germline V gene data show CDR1 as SGDLS and CDR2 as YYNGEE. This CDR3 is CARGGREAFF. The CDR3 DNA reads TGTGCCAGAGGGGGCCGGGAAGCTTTCTTT.